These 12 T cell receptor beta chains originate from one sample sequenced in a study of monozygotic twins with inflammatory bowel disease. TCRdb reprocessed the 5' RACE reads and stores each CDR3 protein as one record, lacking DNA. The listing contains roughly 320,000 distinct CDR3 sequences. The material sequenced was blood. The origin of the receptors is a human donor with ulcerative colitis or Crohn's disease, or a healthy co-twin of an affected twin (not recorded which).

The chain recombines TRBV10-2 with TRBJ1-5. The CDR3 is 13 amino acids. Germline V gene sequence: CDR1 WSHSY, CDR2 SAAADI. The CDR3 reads CASSESGAQPQHF.

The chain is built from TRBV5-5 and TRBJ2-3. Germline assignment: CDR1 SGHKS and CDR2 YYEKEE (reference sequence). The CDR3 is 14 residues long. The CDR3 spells CASSLDSLTDTQYF.

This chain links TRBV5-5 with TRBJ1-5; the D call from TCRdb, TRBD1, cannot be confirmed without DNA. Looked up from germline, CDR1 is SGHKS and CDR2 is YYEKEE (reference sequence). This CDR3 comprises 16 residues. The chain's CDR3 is CASNLGAGAINQPQHF.

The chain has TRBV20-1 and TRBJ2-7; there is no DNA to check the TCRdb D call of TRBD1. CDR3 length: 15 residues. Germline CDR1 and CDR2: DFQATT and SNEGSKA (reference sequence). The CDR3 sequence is CSAREGAGPSYEQYF.

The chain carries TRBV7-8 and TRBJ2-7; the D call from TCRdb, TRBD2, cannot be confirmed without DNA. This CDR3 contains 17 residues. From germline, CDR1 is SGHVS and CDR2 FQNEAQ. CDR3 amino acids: CASSLGGEGPLPYEQYF.

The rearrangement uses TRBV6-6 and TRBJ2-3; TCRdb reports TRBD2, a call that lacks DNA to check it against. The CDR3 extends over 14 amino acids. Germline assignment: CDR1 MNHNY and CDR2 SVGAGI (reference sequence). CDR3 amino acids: CASTGQGGLNTQYF.

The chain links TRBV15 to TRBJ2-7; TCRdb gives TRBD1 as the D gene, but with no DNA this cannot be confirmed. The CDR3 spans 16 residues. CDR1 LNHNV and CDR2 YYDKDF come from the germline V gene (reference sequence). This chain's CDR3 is CATSRETGWGAYEQYF.

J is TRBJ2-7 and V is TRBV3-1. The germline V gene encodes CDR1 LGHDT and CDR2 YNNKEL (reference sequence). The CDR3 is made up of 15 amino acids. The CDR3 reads CASSAGRQDSYEQYF.

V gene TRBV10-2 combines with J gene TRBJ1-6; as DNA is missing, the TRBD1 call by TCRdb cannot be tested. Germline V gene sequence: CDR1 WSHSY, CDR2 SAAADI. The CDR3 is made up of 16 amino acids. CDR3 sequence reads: CASSARATGDNSPLHF.

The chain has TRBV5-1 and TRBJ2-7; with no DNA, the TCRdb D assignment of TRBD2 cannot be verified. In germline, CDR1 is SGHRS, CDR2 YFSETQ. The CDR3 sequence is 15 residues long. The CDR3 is CASSWTTSGGYEQYF. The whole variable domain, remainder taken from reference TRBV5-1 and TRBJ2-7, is KAGVTQTPRYLIKTRGQQVTLSCSPISGHRSVSWYQQTPGQGLQFLFEYFSETQRNKGNFPGRFSGRQFSNSRSEMNVSTLELGDSALYLCASSWTTSGGYEQYFGPGTRLTVT.

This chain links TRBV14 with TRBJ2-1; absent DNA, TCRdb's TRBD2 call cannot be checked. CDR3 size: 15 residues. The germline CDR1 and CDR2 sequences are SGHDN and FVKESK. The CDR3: CASSQTSGVYNEQFF.

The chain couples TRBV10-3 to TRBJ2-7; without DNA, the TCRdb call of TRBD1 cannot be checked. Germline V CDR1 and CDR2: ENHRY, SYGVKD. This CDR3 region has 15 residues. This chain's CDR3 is CAISESRTGGYEQYF.